The clone carrying this T cell receptor beta chain is a singleton in its sample. The CDR3 length is 15 residues. Trimming left V 0 bases short and J 7 bases short, with 13 bases between. Germline CDR1 and CDR2: LGHDT and YNNKEL (reference sequence). These data come from a study of human T cells and chemical hapten exposure. As for the study in general: On around 2 cm by around 2 cm of upper inner arm skin, sensitization was performed with 2% DPC.

TCRdb recomputed calls from the RACE reads with MiXCR, one row per CDR3 protein. The table lists some 190,000 distinct CDR3 sequences, more than 20% of them singletons. This sample's time point: patch test 1, 2 weeks after DPC sensitization. Treatment specified: therapeutic diphenylcyclopropenone sensitization with weekly scalp DPC. The drawing of blood occurred before each patch test was applied. The specimen was whole blood, collected in connection with sensitization to the hapten diphenylcyclopropenone (DPC). This sequence joins TRBV3-1 and TRBJ2-1; a weak D match, TRBD2 (6 bases). This sequence was found in a woman between 45 and 60 years old with alopecia areata. Some clones in this sample may be carry-over from other donors' samples. CDR3 sequence reads: CASSQDLATRNEQFF. Here the CDR3 DNA reads TGTGCCAGCAGCCAAGATCTGGCGACTAGGAATGAGCAGTTCTTC.